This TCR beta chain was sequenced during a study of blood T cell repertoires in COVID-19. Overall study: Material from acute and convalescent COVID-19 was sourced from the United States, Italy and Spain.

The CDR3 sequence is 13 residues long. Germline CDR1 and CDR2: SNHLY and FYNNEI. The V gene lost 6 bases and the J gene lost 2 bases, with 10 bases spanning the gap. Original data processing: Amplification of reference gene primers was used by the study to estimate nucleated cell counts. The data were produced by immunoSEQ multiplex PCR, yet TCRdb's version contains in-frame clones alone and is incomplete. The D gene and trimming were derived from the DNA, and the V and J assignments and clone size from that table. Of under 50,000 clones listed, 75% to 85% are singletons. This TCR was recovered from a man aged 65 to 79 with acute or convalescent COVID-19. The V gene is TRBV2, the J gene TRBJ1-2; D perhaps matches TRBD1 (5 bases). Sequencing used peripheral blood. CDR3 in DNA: TGTGCCAGCAGGCGGGACCTAAACTATGGCTACACCTTC. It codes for CASRRDLNYGYTF.